This T cell receptor beta chain came from a study of blood T cell repertoires in COVID-19. Overall study: Samples taken during acute and convalescent COVID-19 were collected in the United States, Italy and Spain. From T cells, B-cell-depleted T cells, or PBMCs came the material, which was cDNA or gDNA.

CDR1 is SGHVS, CDR2 FQNEAQ, per germline. This CDR3 comprises 14 residues. The V end lost 3 bases, the J end lost 1 base, and 9 bases lay between the germline ends. Per the authors' pipeline: Reference gene primer amplification gave estimated nucleated cell counts. Libraries were prepared by immunoSEQ multiplex PCR; TCRdb keeps only in-frame clonotypes and omits some of them. The V and J calls and the clone size are those of that table, but D and trimming were determined from the DNA. The sample lists 40,000 or so clones, approximately 86% occurring once. The receptor's source is a man aged 45-65 years with active COVID-19. V usage is TRBV7-8 and J usage is TRBJ1-1, with no clear D. Specimen: peripheral blood. The CDR3 spells CASSFPGGNTEAFF. CDR3 in DNA: TGTGCCAGCAGCTTTCCGGGAGGGAACACTGAAGCTTTCTTT.